Below are 27 T cell receptor beta chains sequenced from a single sample in a study of chemoradiotherapy in HPV16-positive cancers. Some clones are missing from TCRdb's copy, which holds only in-frame ones; the method was immunoSEQ multiplex PCR. This sample has some 2,100 clones, with 70% to 90% found just once. Material: tumor tissue, obtained from a patient who underwent chemoradiotherapy. The receptors originated from a human donor with HPV-associated anogenital cancer.

The chain has TRBV2 and TRBJ2-7; D is ambiguous. The CDR3 runs 16 residues. Trimming took 1 base from V and 7 from J, leaving 20 bases between them. From germline, CDR1 is SNHLY and CDR2 FYNNEI. This CDR3 is CASSEGLGRKVGEQYF. CDR3 sequence (DNA): TGTGCCAGCAGTGAAGGCTTGGGCAGGAAAGTCGGGGAGCAGTACTTC.

J is TRBJ1-5 and V is TRBV19; D may be TRBD1 (6 bases). CDR3 length: 13 amino acids. The V end was cut by 5 bases, the J end by 7 bases, with 12 bases between. CDR1 is LNHDA and CDR2 is SQIVND in the germline V gene (reference sequence). CDR3 coding DNA: TGTGCCAGTAGTGGGGGGCTCGGGCAGCCCCAGCATTTT. Encoded protein: CASSGGLGQPQHF.

V and J are TRBV9 and TRBJ2-2; D is possibly TRBD1 (6 bases). Germline V gene sequence: CDR1 SGDLS, CDR2 YYNGEE. This CDR3 comprises 15 residues. Trimming took off 4 bases at V and 4 bases at J, with 14 bases between the two ends. CDR3 coding DNA: TGTGCCAGCAGCCCGACAGTGGGGGCCACCGGGGAGCTGTTTTTT. This sequence encodes CASSPTVGATGELFF.

This chain uses TRBV27 with TRBJ2-1; perhaps TRBD1 as D (7 bases). Germline V CDR1 and CDR2: MNHEY, SMNVEV (reference sequence). This CDR3 region has 15 residues. V was cut by 8 bases and J by 2 bases, with 16 bases left in between. CDR3: CASRGSGGTYNEQFF. The CDR3 bases are TGTGCCAGCCGAGGGTCAGGGGGGACCTACAATGAGCAGTTCTTC.

The chain is built from TRBV28 and TRBJ2-2, with D maybe TRBD2 (6 bases). Germline values: CDR1 MDHEN, CDR2 SYDVKM. CDR3 length equals 15 residues. V shed 3 bases and J shed 3 bases, with 11 bases lying between them. The CDR3 is CASSFGGSDTGELFF. The DNA of the CDR3 is TGTGCCAGCAGTTTCGGGGGATCGGACACCGGGGAGCTGTTTTTT.

The rearrangement links TRBV30 to TRBJ1-4; the match to TRBD1 covers 9 bases. V was clipped by 3 bases and J by 6 bases; unmatched bases: 11. This CDR3 is built from 16 residues. Looked up from germline, CDR1 is GTSNPN and CDR2 is SVGIG (reference sequence). In DNA form, the CDR3 reads TGTGCCTGGAGCAACCTGCCGACAGGGGGGTATGAAAAACTGTTTTTT. This translates into CAWSNLPTGGYEKLFF.

The chain recombines TRBV19 with TRBJ2-7; 7 nucleotides align to TRBD2. V gave up 6 bases and J gave up 3 bases; unmatched junction bases: 8. The CDR3 covers 14 residues. CDR1 is LNHDA, CDR2 SQIVND, per germline (reference sequence). CDR3 sequence: CASSQTSPNYEQYF. The CDR3 nucleotides read TGTGCCAGTAGCCAGACTAGCCCCAACTACGAGCAGTACTTC. The full variable domain, its missing parts supplied by reference TRBV19 and TRBJ2-7, is DGGITQSPKYLFRKEGQNVTLSCEQNLNHDAMYWYRQDPGQGLRLIYYSQIVNDFQKGDIAEGYSVSREKKESFPLTVTSAQKNPTAFYLCASSQTSPNYEQYFGPGTRLTVT.

The rearrangement joins TRBV23-1 to TRBJ2-1; 8 bases are shared with TRBD1. TRBV23-1 is an ORF for which the function is uncertain. The V segment lost 0 bases and the J segment 5 bases; nucleotides outside the gene matches: 9. CDR3 length: 17 amino acids. CDR3 sequence: CASSQSKGDRFNNEQFF. CDR3 DNA: TGCGCCAGCAGTCAATCGAAGGGGGACAGGTTCAACAATGAGCAGTTCTTC.

The chain recombines TRBV5-1 with TRBJ2-6; perhaps TRBD1 as D (6 bases). V was cut by 0 bases and J by 1 base, with 8 bases left in between. The CDR3 consists of 16 residues. Germline V gene sequence: CDR1 SGHRS, CDR2 YFSETQ. The CDR3 loop reads CASSLVQGSGANVLTF. DNA for the CDR3: TGCGCCAGCAGCTTGGTACAGGGTTCTGGGGCCAACGTCCTGACTTTC.

J is TRBJ2-5 and V is TRBV9; 9 bases match TRBD2. The CDR3 has 15 amino acids. Losses at the gene ends were 3 bases for V and 5 bases for J; bases not matched to a gene: 8. The V gene's germline CDR1 is SGDLS and CDR2 YYNGEE. The CDR3 spells CASSAERGARETQYF. The CDR3 region has the DNA TGTGCCAGCAGCGCCGAGCGGGGGGCCAGGGAGACCCAGTACTTC.

The chain carries TRBV5-1 and TRBJ1-3; D is uncertain. The germline CDR1 and CDR2 sequences are SGHRS and YFSETQ. The CDR3 runs 17 residues. Trimming removed 4 bases at V and 0 bases at J, with 17 bases between. CDR3: CASSPNPLTYSGNTIYF. In DNA, the CDR3 is TGCGCCAGCAGCCCAAACCCGTTGACATACTCTGGAAACACCATATATTTT.

The V gene is TRBV7-6, the J gene TRBJ2-1; weak D call: TRBD2 (7 bases). The CDR3 totals 16 residues. Germline CDR1 SGHVS, CDR2 FNYEAQ. V was shortened by 1 base and J by 5 bases, with 15 bases between the two germline ends. The CDR3 DNA follows: TGTGCCAGCAGCTTAGTTGGGGGGGCCAACCACAATGAGCAGTTCTTC. Translation: CASSLVGGANHNEQFF.

This clone was detected once. The CDR3 reads CSVENRDRAAETQYF. CDR3 sequence (DNA): TGCAGCGTTGAAAATCGGGACAGGGCTGCGGAGACCCAGTACTTC. This rearrangement joins TRBV29-1 to TRBJ2-5, with 9 bases identical to TRBD1. Germline CDR1 reads SQVTM; CDR2 reads ANQGSEA. The CDR3 contains 15 residues. The trim removed 2 bases at V and 5 bases at J, leaving 9 bases unmatched.

The rearrangement links TRBV10-3 to TRBJ2-5; D gene unclear. Per germline, CDR1 ENHRY and CDR2 SYGVKD. CDR3 size: 13 residues. V shed 9 bases and J shed 2 bases, with 13 bases lying between them. The CDR3 DNA reads TGTGCCATAGGAGACACCGATCAAGAGACCCAGTACTTC. Translation: CAIGDTDQETQYF.

The chain employs TRBV30 and TRBJ2-7, with TRBD2 identical over 11 bases. The CDR3 has 16 residues. Unmatched junction bases numbered 10, after V lost 4 bases and J lost 2 bases. CDR1 is GTSNPN and CDR2 is SVGIG in the germline V gene (reference sequence). Here the CDR3 DNA reads TGTGCCTGGATTCATCCTACTAGCGGGGGTGCCTACGAGCAGTACTTC. Protein sequence: CAWIHPTSGGAYEQYF. The full variable domain, rest sourced from reference TRBV30 and TRBJ2-7, is SQTIHQWPATLVQPVGSPLSLECTVEGTSNPNLYWYRQAAGRGLQLLFYSVGIGQISSEVPQNLSASRPQDRQFILSSKKLLLSDSGFYLCAWIHPTSGGAYEQYFGPGTRLTVT.

The chain joins TRBV10-2 to TRBJ2-2; D call uncertain. The CDR3 has 13 amino acids. The germline V gene has CDR1 WSHSY and CDR2 SAAADI. V was shortened by 6 bases and J by 7 bases, with 12 bases between the two germline ends. In DNA, the CDR3 is TGCGCCAGCAGGGCCTTCCGGAACGGGGAGCTGTTTTTT. The encoded protein is CASRAFRNGELFF.

The rearrangement joins TRBV29-1 to TRBJ2-1; a possible D gene is TRBD2 (7 bases). The CDR3 sequence is 18 residues long. Germline V gene sequence: CDR1 SQVTM, CDR2 ANQGSEA. V lost 1 base and J 0 bases, leaving 19 bases between the germline ends. CDR3 sequence reads: CSVEVYRAGGSSYNEQFF. The CDR3 DNA reads as TGCAGCGTTGAAGTATACAGGGCCGGGGGGAGCTCCTACAATGAGCAGTTCTTC.

J is TRBJ2-3 and V is TRBV6-4; D gene unclear. This CDR3 has 13 amino acids. V was clipped by 3 bases and J by 1 base, with 5 bases between them. Germline assignment: CDR1 MRHNA and CDR2 SNTAGT. The CDR3 sequence: CASSEEGTDTQYF. The CDR3 DNA is TGTGCCAGCAGTGAAGAGGGCACAGATACGCAGTATTTT.

The DNA of the CDR3 is TGCGCCAGCAGCAATGACAGGGTCGGGCATGAAAAACTGTTTTTT. Encoded protein: CASSNDRVGHEKLFF. The chain is built from TRBV4-1 and TRBJ1-4; 7 bases align to TRBD1. The V and J ends lost 5 bases and 6 bases, in that order; junction bases with no gene match: 9. The CDR3 consists of 15 residues. Per the germline V gene, CDR1 is MGHRA and CDR2 is YSYEKL.

The chain's CDR3 is CATQDPPTDTQYF. Written as DNA, the CDR3 is TGCGCCACCCAAGATCCTCCCACAGATACGCAGTATTTT. The chain recombines TRBV5-1 with TRBJ2-3, with D uncertain. V lost 9 bases to trimming and J lost 2 bases, with 13 bases between them. This CDR3 has 13 residues. The germline V gene has CDR1 SGHRS and CDR2 YFSETQ.

This chain joins TRBV7-3 and TRBJ2-2, with D unresolved. V was clipped by 3 bases and J by 6 bases, with 14 bases between them. The CDR3 sequence is 15 residues long. The germline gives CDR1 SGHTA, CDR2 FQGTGA. In DNA, the CDR3 is TGTGCCAGCAGCTTTGACGTAGCAGATTCCGGGGAGCTGTTTTTT. It translates to CASSFDVADSGELFF.

This clone was observed once. The rearrangement uses TRBV30 and TRBJ2-7, with D possibly called TRBD1 or TRBD2 (5 bases each). The CDR3 extends over 16 amino acids. Germline CDR1 is GTSNPN and CDR2 is SVGIG (reference sequence). Trimming took off 1 base at V and 3 bases at J, with 19 bases between the two ends. The CDR3 nucleotides are TGTGCCTGGAGTGGGAGGCGAGGGGACCGAAACTACGAGCAGTACTTC. It yields the protein CAWSGRRGDRNYEQYF. Complete variable domain (other parts from reference TRBV30 and TRBJ2-7): SQTIHQWPATLVQPVGSPLSLECTVEGTSNPNLYWYRQAAGRGLQLLFYSVGIGQISSEVPQNLSASRPQDRQFILSSKKLLLSDSGFYLCAWSGRRGDRNYEQYFGPGTRLTVT.

The genes are TRBV2 and TRBJ2-3; 8 nucleotides match TRBD2. CDR1 and CDR2 (germline): SNHLY, FYNNEI. Trimming took 7 bases from V and 2 from J; bases not matched to a gene: 14. CDR3 size: 17 residues. The CDR3 reads CASNNGGGGIHTDTQYF. The CDR3 DNA is TGTGCCAGCAATAATGGGGGCGGGGGGATCCACACAGATACGCAGTATTTT.

The rearrangement links TRBV6-5 to TRBJ1-2; TRBD1 might be the D (5 bases). The germline V gene encodes CDR1 MNHEY and CDR2 SVGAGI. CDR3 length: 11 residues. V was trimmed by 9 bases and J by 2 bases, leaving 7 bases between them. The CDR3 here is CASKGNYGYTF. The CDR3 coding sequence is TGTGCCAGTAAGGGGAACTATGGCTACACCTTC.

V usage is TRBV28 and J usage is TRBJ1-4; D uncertain. The CDR3 totals 12 residues. The V gene lost 3 bases and the J gene lost 5 bases, with 4 bases spanning the gap. Germline values: CDR1 MDHEN, CDR2 SYDVKM. The CDR3 here is CASSLRNEKLFF. For the CDR3, the DNA is TGTGCCAGCAGTTTGAGGAATGAAAAACTGTTTTTT.

V is TRBV19 and J is TRBJ2-7; the D is unclear. Germline V gene sequence: CDR1 LNHDA, CDR2 SQIVND (reference sequence). Trimming removed 5 bases from V and 5 bases from J, with 16 bases in between. The CDR3 has 14 amino acids. The CDR3 loop reads CASSAPGSWDEQYF. CDR3 nucleotides: TGTGCCAGTAGTGCCCCGGGTTCGTGGGACGAGCAGTACTTC.

The sample holds one count of this clone. The chain joins TRBV5-6 to TRBJ1-2, with D unclear. Trimming removed 7 bases at V and 8 bases at J, with 24 bases between. The CDR3 contains 15 residues. CDR1 and CDR2 from the germline V gene are SGHDT and YYEEEE. The CDR3 DNA is TGTGCCAGCTGGGAGACGAGCAGATACCCGGGGGGCTACACCTTC. Its translation: CASWETSRYPGGYTF.